This entry lists 2 T cell receptor beta chains sequenced from one sample in a study of regulatory T cells in long-lasting Graves disease. The time point is: newly diagnosed GD, antithyroid drugs for less than 3 months. Extracted PBMC RNA gave rise to the TCR library. With iRepertoire HTBI primers and Arm-PCR of CDR3 regions, TCR beta libraries were built. From the multiplex PCR reads, TCRdb called clonotypes with MiXCR, one entry per CDR3 protein. The data hold about 620,000 distinct CDR3 sequences, with around 15% observed a single time. These sequences were also reported in another study, on T cells in Graves' hyperthyroidism and ophthalmopathy.

Sequencing used peripheral blood mononuclear cells (PBMCs), obtained at new diagnosis, from a patient treated with antithyroid drugs. The origin of the receptors is a woman in her twenties or thirties with Graves disease.

This clonotype has a count of ten or more. The chain employs TRBV18 and TRBJ2-1; 10 nucleotides match TRBD2. The CDR3 has 17 amino acids. Per the germline V gene, CDR1 is KGHSH and CDR2 is LQKENI. With V trimmed by 0 bases and J by 7 bases, 9 bases remained unmatched. The CDR3 DNA reads TGTGCCAGCTCACCACCGCGTCTAGCGGGAGTTATGAATGAGCAGTTCTTC. Translating gives CASSPPRLAGVMNEQFF.

This clonotype was counted a few times. The chain uses TRBV12-3 or TRBV12-4 and TRBJ1-4; D ambiguous. With 3 bases removed from V and 8 bases from J, the gap between germline ends came to 16 bases. The CDR3 is 15 residues long. CDR3 in DNA: TGTGCCAGCAGTTTGACCGACCCCGCCAAGGAAAAACTGTTTTTT. Its protein is CASSLTDPAKEKLFF.